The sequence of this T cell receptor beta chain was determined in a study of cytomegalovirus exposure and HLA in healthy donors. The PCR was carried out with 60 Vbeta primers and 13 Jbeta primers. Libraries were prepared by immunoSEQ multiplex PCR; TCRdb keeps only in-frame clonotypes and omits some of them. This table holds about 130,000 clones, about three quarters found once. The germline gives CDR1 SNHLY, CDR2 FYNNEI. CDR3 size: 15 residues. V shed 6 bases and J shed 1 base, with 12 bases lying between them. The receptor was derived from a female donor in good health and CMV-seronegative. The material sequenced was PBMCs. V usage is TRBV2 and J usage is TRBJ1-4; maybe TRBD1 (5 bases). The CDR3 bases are TGTGCCAGCAGACCAATGGGGGGAACTAATGAAAAACTGTTTTTT. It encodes CASRPMGGTNEKLFF.